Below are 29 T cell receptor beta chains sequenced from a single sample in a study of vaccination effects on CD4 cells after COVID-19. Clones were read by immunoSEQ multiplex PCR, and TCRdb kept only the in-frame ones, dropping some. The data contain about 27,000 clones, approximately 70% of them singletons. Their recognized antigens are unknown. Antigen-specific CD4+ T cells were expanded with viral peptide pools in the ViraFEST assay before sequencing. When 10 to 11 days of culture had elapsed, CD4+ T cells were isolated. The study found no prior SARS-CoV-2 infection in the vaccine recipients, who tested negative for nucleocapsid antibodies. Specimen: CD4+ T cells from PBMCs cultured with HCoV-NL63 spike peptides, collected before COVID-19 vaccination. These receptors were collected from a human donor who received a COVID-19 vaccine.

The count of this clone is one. The CDR3 loop is CASSTGTTSTEAFF. The CDR3, as DNA: TGTGCCAGCAGTACTGGGACAACGAGCACTGAAGCTTTCTTT. J is TRBJ1-1 and V is TRBV6-5, with D possibly TRBD1 on 6 matching bases. Germline V lookup: CDR1 MNHEY, CDR2 SVGAGI. Trimming removed 5 bases at V and 4 bases at J, with 14 bases between. This CDR3 is built from 14 residues.

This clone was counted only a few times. The CDR3: CAVSASHNQPQHF. As DNA, the CDR3 is TGTGCCGTTTCCGCCAGTCACAATCAGCCCCAGCATTTT. V gene TRBV10-3 combines with J gene TRBJ1-5, with D hard to call. CDR1 is ENHRY and CDR2 is SYGVKD in the germline V gene. The CDR3 is made up of 13 amino acids. V was pared by 11 bases and J by 3 bases, with 14 bases between.

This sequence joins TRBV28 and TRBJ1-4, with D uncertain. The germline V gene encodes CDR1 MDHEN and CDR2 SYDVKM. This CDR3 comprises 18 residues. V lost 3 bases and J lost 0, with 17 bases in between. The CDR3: CASSFQPGSGPTNEKLFF. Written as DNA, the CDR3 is TGTGCCAGCAGTTTTCAGCCCGGGTCCGGACCAACTAATGAAAAACTGTTTTTT.

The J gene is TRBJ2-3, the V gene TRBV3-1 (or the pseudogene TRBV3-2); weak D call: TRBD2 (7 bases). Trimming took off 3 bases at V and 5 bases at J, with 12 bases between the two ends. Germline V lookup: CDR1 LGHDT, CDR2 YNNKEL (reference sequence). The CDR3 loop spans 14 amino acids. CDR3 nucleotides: TGTGCCAGCAGCCAGGAGGGGGGGATAGATACGCAGTATTTT. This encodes CASSQEGGIDTQYF.

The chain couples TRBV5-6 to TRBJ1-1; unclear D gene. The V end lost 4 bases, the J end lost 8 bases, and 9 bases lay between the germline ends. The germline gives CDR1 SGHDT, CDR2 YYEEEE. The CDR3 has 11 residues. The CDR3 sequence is CASSASEEAFF. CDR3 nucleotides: TGTGCCAGCAGCGCCTCCGAGGAAGCTTTCTTT.

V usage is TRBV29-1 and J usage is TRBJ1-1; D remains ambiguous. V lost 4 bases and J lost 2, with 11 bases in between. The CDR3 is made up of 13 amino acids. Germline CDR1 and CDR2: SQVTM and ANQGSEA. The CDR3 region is CSVVGRLNTEAFF. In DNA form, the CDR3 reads TGCAGCGTTGTTGGGCGACTAAACACTGAAGCTTTCTTT.

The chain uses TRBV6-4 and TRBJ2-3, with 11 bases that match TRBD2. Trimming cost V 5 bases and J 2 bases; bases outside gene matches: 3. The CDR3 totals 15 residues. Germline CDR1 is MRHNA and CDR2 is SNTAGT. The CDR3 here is CASSLLAGATDTQYF. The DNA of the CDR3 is TGTGCCAGCAGTCTACTAGCGGGAGCCACAGATACGCAGTATTTT.

The CDR3 reads CASRSGGARVDTEAFF. The CDR3 DNA sequence: TGTGCCAGCAGGTCGGGGGGGGCGCGGGTAGACACTGAAGCTTTCTTT. The J gene is TRBJ1-1, the V gene TRBV7-2, with D perhaps matching TRBD1 (6 bases). From germline, CDR1 is SGHTA and CDR2 FQGNSA. Trimming removed 6 bases at V and 3 bases at J, with 20 bases between. This CDR3 has 16 residues.

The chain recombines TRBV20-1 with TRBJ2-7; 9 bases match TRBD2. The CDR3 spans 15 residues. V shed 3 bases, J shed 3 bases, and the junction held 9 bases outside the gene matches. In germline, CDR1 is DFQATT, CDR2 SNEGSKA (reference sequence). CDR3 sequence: CSASGAGGSVYEQYF. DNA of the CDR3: TGCAGTGCTAGTGGAGCGGGGGGTTCTGTCTACGAGCAGTACTTC.

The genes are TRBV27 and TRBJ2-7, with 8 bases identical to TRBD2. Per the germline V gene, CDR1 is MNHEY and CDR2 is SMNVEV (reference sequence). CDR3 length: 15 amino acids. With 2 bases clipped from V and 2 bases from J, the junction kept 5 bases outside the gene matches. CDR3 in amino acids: CASSLRAGVPYEQYF. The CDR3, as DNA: TGTGCCAGCAGTTTAAGAGCGGGAGTCCCCTACGAGCAGTACTTC.

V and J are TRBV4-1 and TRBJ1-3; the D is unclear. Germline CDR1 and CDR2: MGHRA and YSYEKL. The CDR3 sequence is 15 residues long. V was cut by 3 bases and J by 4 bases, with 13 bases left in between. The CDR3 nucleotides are TGCGCCAGCAGCCAGGGAAAGGCGGCCGGAAACACCATATATTTT. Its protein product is CASSQGKAAGNTIYF.

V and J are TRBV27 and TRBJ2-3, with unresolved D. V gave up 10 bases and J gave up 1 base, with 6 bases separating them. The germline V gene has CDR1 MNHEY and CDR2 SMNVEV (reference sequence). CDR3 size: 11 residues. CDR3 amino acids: CANQGTDTQYF. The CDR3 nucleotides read TGTGCCAACCAGGGCACAGATACGCAGTATTTT.

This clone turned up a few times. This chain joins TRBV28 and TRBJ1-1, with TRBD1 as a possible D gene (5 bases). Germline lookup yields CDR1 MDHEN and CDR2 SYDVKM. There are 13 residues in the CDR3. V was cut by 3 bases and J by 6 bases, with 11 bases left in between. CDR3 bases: TGTGCCAGCAGTTTCGGGGGGACCGCTGAAGCTTTCTTT. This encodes CASSFGGTAEAFF.

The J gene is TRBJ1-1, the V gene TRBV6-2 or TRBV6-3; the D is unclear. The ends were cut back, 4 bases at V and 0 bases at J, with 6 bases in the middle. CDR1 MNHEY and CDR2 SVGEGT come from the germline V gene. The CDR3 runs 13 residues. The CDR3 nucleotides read TGTGCCAGCAGTTCGACCGTGAACACTGAAGCTTTCTTT. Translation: CASSSTVNTEAFF.

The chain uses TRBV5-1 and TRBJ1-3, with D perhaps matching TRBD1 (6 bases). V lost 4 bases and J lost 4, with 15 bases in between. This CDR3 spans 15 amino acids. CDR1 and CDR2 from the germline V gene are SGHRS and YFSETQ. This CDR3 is CASSPDGGGGNTIYF. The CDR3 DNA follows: TGCGCCAGCAGCCCCGATGGGGGGGGCGGAAACACCATATATTTT.

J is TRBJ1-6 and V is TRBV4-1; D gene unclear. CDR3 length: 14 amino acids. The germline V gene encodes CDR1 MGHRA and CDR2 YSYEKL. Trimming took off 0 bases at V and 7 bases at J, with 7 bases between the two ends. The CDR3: CASSQDTRNSPLHF. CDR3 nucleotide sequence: TGCGCCAGCAGCCAAGATACTAGGAATTCACCCCTCCACTTT.

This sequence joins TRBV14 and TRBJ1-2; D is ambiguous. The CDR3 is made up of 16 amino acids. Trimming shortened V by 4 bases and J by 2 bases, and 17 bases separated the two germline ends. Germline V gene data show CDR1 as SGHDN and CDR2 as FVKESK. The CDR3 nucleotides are TGTGCCAGCAGCCCCCGCGGGCCAGCCGCCAACTATGGCTACACCTTC. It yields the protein CASSPRGPAANYGYTF.

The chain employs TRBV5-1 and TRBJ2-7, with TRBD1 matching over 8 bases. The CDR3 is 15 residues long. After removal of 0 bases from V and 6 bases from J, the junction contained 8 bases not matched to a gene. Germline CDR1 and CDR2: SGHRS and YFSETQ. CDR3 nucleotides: TGCGCCAGCAGCTTGGGGCCAGGGGGCCATAGCGAGCAGTACTTC. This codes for CASSLGPGGHSEQYF.

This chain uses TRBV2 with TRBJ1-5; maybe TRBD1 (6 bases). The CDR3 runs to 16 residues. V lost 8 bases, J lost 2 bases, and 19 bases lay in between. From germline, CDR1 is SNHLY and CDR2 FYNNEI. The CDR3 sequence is CASGRGGLMGNQPQHF. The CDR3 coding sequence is TGTGCCAGCGGCCGGGGGGGGCTGATGGGCAATCAGCCCCAGCATTTT.

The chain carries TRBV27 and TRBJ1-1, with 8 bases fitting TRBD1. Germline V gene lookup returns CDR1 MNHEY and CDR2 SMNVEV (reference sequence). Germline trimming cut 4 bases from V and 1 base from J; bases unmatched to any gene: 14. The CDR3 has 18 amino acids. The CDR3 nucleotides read TGTGCCAGCAGTTCGGGGACAGGATTTGTTAGAAGGAACACTGAAGCTTTCTTT. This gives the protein CASSSGTGFVRRNTEAFF.

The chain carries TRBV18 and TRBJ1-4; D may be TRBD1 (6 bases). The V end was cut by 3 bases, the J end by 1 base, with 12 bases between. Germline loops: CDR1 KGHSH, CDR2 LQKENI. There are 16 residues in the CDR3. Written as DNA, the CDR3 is TGTGCCAGCTCACCGGGGGTGGACAGAACTAATGAAAAACTGTTTTTT. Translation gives CASSPGVDRTNEKLFF.

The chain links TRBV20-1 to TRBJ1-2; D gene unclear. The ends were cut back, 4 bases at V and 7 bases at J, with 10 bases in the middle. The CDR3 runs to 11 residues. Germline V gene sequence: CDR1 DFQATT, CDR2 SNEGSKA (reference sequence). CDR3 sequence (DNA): TGCAGTGCTACCGACAAGGCTGGCTACACCTTC. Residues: CSATDKAGYTF.

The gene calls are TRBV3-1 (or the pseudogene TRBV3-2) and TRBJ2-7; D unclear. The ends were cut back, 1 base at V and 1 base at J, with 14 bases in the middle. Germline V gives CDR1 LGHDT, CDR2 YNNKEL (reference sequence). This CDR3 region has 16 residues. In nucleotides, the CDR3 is TGTGCCAGCAGCCAAGCCTCCCCGTGGGATTCCTACGAGCAGTACTTC. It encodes CASSQASPWDSYEQYF.

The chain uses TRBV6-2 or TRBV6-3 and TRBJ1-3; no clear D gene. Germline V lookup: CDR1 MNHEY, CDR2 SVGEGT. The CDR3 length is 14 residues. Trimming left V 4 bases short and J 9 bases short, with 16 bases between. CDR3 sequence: CASSFRGGFGTIYF. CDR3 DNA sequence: TGTGCCAGCAGTTTCCGAGGAGGGTTCGGCACCATATATTTT.

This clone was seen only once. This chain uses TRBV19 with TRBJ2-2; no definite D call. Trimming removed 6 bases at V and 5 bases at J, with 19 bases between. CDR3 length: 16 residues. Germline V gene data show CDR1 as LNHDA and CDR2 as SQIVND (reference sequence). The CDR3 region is CASSRSVGWGTGELFF. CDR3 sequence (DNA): TGTGCCAGTAGCCGGAGTGTGGGCTGGGGAACCGGGGAGCTGTTTTTT.

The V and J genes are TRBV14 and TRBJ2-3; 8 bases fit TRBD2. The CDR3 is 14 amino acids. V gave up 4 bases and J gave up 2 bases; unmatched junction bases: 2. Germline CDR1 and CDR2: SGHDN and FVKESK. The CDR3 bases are TGTGCCAGCAGCCCAGCGGGGGTCACAGATACGCAGTATTTT. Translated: CASSPAGVTDTQYF.

The CDR3 reads CASSLVRQGGRSHEKLFF. CDR3 DNA: TGTGCCAGCAGCTTAGTAAGACAGGGGGGTAGGAGTCATGAAAAACTGTTTTTT. V is TRBV7-2 and J is TRBJ1-4; 9 nucleotides line up with TRBD1. CDR1 is SGHTA, CDR2 FQGNSA, per germline. The CDR3 contains 18 residues. The V gene end was trimmed by 1 base and the J gene end by 6 bases; junction bases not matched to a gene: 12. The full variable domain, rest sourced from reference TRBV7-2 and TRBJ1-4, is GAGVSQSPSNKVTEKGKDVELRCDPISGHTALYWYRQSLGQGLEFLIYFQGNSAPDKSGLPSDRFSAERTGGSVSTLTIQRTQQEDSAVYLCASSLVRQGGRSHEKLFFGSGTQLSVL.

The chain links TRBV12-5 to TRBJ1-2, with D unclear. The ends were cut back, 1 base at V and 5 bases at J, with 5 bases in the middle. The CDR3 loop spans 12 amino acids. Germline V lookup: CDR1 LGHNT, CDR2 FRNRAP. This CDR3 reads CASGLDGYGYTF. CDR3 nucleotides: TGTGCTAGTGGTTTGGATGGATATGGCTACACCTTC.

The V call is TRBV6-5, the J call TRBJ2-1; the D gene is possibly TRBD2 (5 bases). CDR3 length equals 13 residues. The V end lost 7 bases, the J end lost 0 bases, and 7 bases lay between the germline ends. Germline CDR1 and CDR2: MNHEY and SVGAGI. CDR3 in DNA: TGTGCCAGCAAGGAGGACTCCTACAATGAGCAGTTCTTC. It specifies CASKEDSYNEQFF.